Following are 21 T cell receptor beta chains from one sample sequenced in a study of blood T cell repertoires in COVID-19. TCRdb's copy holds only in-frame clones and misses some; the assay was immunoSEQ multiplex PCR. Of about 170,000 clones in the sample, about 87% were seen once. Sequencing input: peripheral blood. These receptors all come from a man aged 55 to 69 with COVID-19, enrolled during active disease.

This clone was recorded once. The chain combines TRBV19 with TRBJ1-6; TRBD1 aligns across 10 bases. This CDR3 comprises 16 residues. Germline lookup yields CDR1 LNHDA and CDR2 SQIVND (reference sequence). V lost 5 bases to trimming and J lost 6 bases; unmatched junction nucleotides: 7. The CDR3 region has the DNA TGTGCCAGTAGTTCCAGGACAGGGGGGTCTAATTCACCCCTCCACTTT. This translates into CASSSRTGGSNSPLHF.

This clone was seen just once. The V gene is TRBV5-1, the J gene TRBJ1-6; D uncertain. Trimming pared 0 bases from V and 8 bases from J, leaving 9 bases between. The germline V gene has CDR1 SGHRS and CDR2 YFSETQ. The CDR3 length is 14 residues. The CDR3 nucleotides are TGCGCCAGCAGCTTGGCAGTGCGGTATTCACCCCTCCACTTT. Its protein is CASSLAVRYSPLHF.

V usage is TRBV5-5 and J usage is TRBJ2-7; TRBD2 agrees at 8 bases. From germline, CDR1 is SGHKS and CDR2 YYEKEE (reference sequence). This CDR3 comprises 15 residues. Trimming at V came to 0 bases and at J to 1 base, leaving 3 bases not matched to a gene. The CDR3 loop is CASSLELAASYEQYF. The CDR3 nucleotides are TGTGCCAGCAGCTTGGAACTAGCGGCTTCCTACGAGCAGTACTTC.

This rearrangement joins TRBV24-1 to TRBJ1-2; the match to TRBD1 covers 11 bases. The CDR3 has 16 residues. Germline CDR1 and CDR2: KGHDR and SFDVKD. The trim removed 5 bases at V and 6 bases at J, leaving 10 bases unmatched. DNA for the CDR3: TGTGCCACCAGTGCTACGGTGCGGACAGGGGGCGATGGCTACACCTTC. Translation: CATSATVRTGGDGYTF.

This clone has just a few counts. The CDR3 spells CASRTTGRYEQFF. The CDR3 nucleotides are TGTGCCAGCAGGACGACAGGGAGGTATGAGCAGTTCTTC. The rearrangement joins TRBV5-4 to TRBJ2-1; D is possibly TRBD1 (7 bases). There are 13 residues in the CDR3. V was shortened by 5 bases and J by 8 bases, with 14 bases between the two germline ends. Germline CDR1 and CDR2: SGHNT and YYREEE (reference sequence).

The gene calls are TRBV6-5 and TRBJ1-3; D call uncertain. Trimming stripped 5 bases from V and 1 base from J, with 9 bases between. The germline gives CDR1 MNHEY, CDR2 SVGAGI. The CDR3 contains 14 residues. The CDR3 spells CASSPTDSGNTIYF. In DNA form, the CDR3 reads TGTGCCAGCAGTCCCACAGATTCTGGAAACACCATATATTTT.

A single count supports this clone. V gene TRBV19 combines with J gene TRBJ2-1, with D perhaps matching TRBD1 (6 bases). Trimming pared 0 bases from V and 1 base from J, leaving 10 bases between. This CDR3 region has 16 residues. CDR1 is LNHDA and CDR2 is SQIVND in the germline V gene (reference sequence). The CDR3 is CASSIDGGESYNEQFF. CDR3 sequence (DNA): TGTGCCAGTAGTATAGATGGGGGCGAATCCTACAATGAGCAGTTCTTC.

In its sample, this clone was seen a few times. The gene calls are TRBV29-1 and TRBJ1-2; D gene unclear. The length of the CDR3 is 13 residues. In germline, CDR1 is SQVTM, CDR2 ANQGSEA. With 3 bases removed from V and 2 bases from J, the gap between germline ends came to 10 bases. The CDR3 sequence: CSVEPGLNYGYTF. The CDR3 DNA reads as TGCAGCGTTGAGCCAGGCTTAAACTATGGCTACACCTTC.

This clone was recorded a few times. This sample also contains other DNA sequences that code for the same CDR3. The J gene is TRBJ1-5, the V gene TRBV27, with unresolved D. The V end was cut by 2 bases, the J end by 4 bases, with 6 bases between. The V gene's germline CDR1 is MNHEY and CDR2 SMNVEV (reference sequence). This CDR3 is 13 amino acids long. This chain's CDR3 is CASSLRENQPQHF. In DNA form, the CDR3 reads TGTGCCAGCAGTTTAAGGGAGAATCAGCCCCAGCATTTT.

CDR3 amino acids: CASSFRSRGDTQYF. The CDR3 DNA reads TGTGCCAGCAGCTTCCGATCCCGGGGAGATACGCAGTATTTT. The chain recombines TRBV7-6 with TRBJ2-3, with a possible D match to TRBD2 (5 bases). There are 14 residues in the CDR3. Germline lookup yields CDR1 SGHVS and CDR2 FNYEAQ. Trimming removed 3 bases from V and 5 bases from J, with 12 bases in between.

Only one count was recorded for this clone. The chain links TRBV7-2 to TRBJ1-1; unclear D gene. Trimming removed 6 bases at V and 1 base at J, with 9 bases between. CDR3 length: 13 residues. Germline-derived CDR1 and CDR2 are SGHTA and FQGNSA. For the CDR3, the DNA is TGTGCCAGCAGAGCGCAGCAGAACACTGAAGCTTTCTTT. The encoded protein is CASRAQQNTEAFF.

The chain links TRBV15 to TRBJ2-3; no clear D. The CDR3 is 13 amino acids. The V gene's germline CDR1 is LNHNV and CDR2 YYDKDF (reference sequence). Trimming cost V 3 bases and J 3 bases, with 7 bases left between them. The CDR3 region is CATSRQITDTQYF. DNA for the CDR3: TGTGCCACCAGCAGGCAGATTACAGATACGCAGTATTTT.

The CDR3 spells CASTASTTGHPSSGNTIYF. CDR3 coding DNA: TGTGCCAGTACCGCGTCAACCACGGGACACCCGAGCTCTGGAAACACCATATATTTT. The rearrangement uses TRBV19 and TRBJ1-3; D may be TRBD1 (6 bases). The V end was cut by 7 bases, the J end by 0 bases, with 25 bases between. The V gene's germline CDR1 is LNHDA and CDR2 SQIVND (reference sequence). The CDR3 spans 19 residues.

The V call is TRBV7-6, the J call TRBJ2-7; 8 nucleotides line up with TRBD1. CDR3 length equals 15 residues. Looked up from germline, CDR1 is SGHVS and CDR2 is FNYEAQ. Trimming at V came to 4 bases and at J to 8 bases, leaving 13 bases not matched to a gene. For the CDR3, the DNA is TGTGCCAGCAGCTACCCGGTGGAACAGGGGGGCCAGCAGTACTTC. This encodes CASSYPVEQGGQQYF.

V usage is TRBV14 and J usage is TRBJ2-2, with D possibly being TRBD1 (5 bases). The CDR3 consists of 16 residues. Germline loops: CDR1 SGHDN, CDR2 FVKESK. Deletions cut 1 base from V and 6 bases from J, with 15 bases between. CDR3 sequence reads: CASSQVSQGSAGELFF. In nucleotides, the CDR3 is TGTGCCAGCAGCCAAGTATCTCAGGGAAGTGCCGGGGAGCTGTTTTTT.

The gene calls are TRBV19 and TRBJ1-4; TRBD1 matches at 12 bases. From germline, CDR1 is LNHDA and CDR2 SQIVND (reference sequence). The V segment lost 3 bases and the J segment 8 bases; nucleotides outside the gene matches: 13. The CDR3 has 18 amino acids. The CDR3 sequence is CASSITRIAGTGGEKLFF. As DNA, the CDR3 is TGTGCCAGTAGTATTACCCGAATTGCCGGGACAGGGGGCGAAAAACTGTTTTTT.

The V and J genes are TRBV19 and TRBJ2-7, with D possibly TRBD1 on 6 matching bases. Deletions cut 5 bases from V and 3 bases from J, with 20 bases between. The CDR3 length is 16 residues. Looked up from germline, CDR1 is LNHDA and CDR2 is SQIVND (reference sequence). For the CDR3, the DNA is TGTGCCAGTAGTCACCAGGACAGCAAAATAAGCTACGAGCAGTACTTC. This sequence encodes CASSHQDSKISYEQYF.

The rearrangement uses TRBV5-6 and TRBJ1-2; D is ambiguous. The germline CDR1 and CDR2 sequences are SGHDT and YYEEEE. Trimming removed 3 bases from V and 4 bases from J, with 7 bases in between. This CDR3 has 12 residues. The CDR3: CASSYNPYGYTF. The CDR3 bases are TGTGCCAGCAGCTATAATCCCTATGGCTACACCTTC.

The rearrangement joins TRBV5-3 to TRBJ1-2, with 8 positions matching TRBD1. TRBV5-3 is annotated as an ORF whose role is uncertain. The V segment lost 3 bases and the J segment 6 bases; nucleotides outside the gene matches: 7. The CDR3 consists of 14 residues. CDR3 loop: CARSYRQGRDGYTF. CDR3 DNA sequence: TGTGCCAGAAGCTACCGACAGGGGAGGGATGGCTACACCTTC.

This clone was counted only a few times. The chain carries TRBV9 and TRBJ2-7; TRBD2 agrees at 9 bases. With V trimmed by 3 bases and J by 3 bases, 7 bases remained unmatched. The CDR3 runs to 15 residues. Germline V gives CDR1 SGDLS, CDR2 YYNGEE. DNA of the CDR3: TGTGCCAGCAGCGCTAATAGCGGGGGCTACTACGAGCAGTACTTC. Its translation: CASSANSGGYYEQYF.

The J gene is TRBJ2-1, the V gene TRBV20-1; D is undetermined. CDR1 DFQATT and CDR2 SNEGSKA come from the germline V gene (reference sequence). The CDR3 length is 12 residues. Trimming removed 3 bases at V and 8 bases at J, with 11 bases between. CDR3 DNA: TGCAGTGCTAGTCTCGTGTCCGATGAGCAGTTCTTC. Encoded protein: CSASLVSDEQFF.